Shown below are 8 T cell receptor beta chains from a single sample sequenced in a study of T cell responses to AZD1222 COVID-19 vaccine. Clones were read by immunoSEQ multiplex PCR, and TCRdb kept only the in-frame ones, dropping some. The sample lists about 140,000 clones; 80% to 95% were seen once. The sample consisted of peripheral blood, taken 28 days after the second AZD1222 dose. The receptors were gathered from an adult who received the AZD1222 COVID-19 vaccine.

The chain combines TRBV10-3 with TRBJ2-2; D ambiguous. The CDR3 runs 13 residues. Germline-derived CDR1 and CDR2 are ENHRY and SYGVKD. Trimming stripped 3 bases from V and 6 bases from J, with 8 bases between. The CDR3 is CAISERASGELFF. In nucleotides, the CDR3 is TGTGCCATCAGTGAACGGGCATCCGGGGAGCTGTTTTTT.

The J gene is TRBJ2-1, the V gene TRBV10-3, with TRBD1 identical over 9 bases. Germline assignment: CDR1 ENHRY and CDR2 SYGVKD. The CDR3 covers 15 residues. J lost 4 bases, V lost 4 bases, and 5 bases had no gene match. The CDR3 DNA sequence: TGTGCCATCAGTGCTTACGACAGGGGGTACAATGAGCAGTTCTTC. It yields the protein CAISAYDRGYNEQFF.

The chain joins TRBV9 to TRBJ1-2; possible D gene TRBD1, 5 bases. This CDR3 is 15 amino acids long. Trimming left V 0 bases short and J 8 bases short, with 17 bases between. The germline gives CDR1 SGDLS, CDR2 YYNGEE. The CDR3 nucleotides are TGTGCCAGCAGCGTAGGGGGGAGTGTACCGGGAGGCTACACCTTC. This translates into CASSVGGSVPGGYTF.

The CDR3 spells CASSQDELWGRGYNSNQPQHF. CDR3 nucleotide sequence: TGTGCCAGCAGCCAAGATGAACTTTGGGGCAGGGGATACAATAGCAATCAGCCCCAGCATTTT. The chain carries TRBV3-1 (or the pseudogene TRBV3-2) and TRBJ1-5; possible D gene TRBD1, 6 bases. Germline CDR1 LGHDT, CDR2 YNNKEL (reference sequence). V lost 0 bases and J lost 0, with 24 bases in between. The CDR3 is 21 amino acids.

This chain links TRBV2 with TRBJ2-1, with D possibly being TRBD2 (6 bases). CDR3 length: 14 amino acids. Trimming removed 7 bases from V and 4 bases from J, with 14 bases in between. The V gene's germline CDR1 is SNHLY and CDR2 FYNNEI. The CDR3 DNA reads as TGTGCCAGCATAGCGGAGCGGCGGTACAATGAGCAGTTCTTC. Protein sequence: CASIAERRYNEQFF.

The J gene is TRBJ2-2, the V gene TRBV2; weak D call: TRBD2 (5 bases). CDR1 SNHLY and CDR2 FYNNEI come from the germline V gene. The CDR3 length is 15 residues. Trimming removed 7 bases at V and 7 bases at J, with 19 bases between. The CDR3 reads CASTPREGAGGELFF. The CDR3 DNA follows: TGTGCCAGCACCCCACGAGAGGGCGCGGGCGGGGAGCTGTTTTTT.

The genes are TRBV19 and TRBJ2-2; D is perhaps TRBD1 (5 bases). V was trimmed by 5 bases and J by 3 bases, leaving 13 bases between them. Germline V gene lookup returns CDR1 LNHDA and CDR2 SQIVND (reference sequence). The CDR3 extends over 15 amino acids. The CDR3 reads CASSHQGRDTGELFF. The CDR3 coding sequence is TGTGCCAGTAGTCACCAGGGAAGGGACACCGGGGAGCTGTTTTTT.

This chain joins TRBV18 and TRBJ1-5; D uncertain. The CDR3 covers 14 residues. V was cut by 1 base and J by 8 bases, with 12 bases left in between. CDR1 is KGHSH and CDR2 is LQKENI in the germline V gene. The chain's CDR3 is CASSPQGPPEPQHF. The CDR3 DNA reads TGTGCCAGCTCACCACAGGGCCCCCCCGAGCCCCAGCATTTT.